This T cell receptor (beta chain) was found in a study of regulatory T cells in long-lasting Graves disease. Overall study: The antithyroid drugs taken by newly diagnosed Graves' patients had been used for under 3 months. Study conclusions and caveats: TCR diversity was lower in persistent Graves' patients (versus newly diagnosed ones).

Time point here: newly diagnosed GD, antithyroid drugs for less than 3 months. After RNA was extracted from PBMCs, the TCR library was made from it. Under American Thyroid Association guidelines, Graves' disease was diagnosed. Between the trimmed V and J ends, which lost 0 bases and 3 bases, there was a span of 7 bases. The CDR3 is made up of 14 amino acids. Looked up from germline, CDR1 is PRHDT and CDR2 is FYEKMQ (reference sequence). In regard to this clonotype: What it binds is unknown.

For TCR beta, libraries came from iRepertoire HTBI primers and Arm-PCR of CDR3 regions. MiXCR was run by TCRdb on the multiplex PCR reads, yielding one entry per CDR3 protein. In the table there are some 450,000 distinct CDR3 sequences, approximately 16% of which are singletons. The same sample was also used in a study of T cells in Graves' hyperthyroidism and ophthalmopathy. That investigation notes: Most clonotypes expanded in the thyroid (above 0.001) were also present in blood.

The genes are TRBV13 and TRBJ2-3; D may match TRBD1 or TRBD2 (5 bases each). The TCR sequence derives from a woman aged 25-40 years with Graves disease. The specimen comprised peripheral blood mononuclear cells (PBMCs), sampled at new diagnosis, from a patient treated with antithyroid drugs. This CDR3 is CASSLGGETDTQYF. In nucleotides, the CDR3 is TGTGCCAGCAGCTTAGGGGGGGAGACAGATACGCAGTATTTT. Filled out from reference TRBV13 and TRBJ2-3, the complete variable domain reads AAGVIQSPRHLIKEKRETATLKCYPIPRHDTVYWYQQGPGQDPQFLISFYEKMQSDKGSIPDRFSAQQFSDYHSELNMSSLELGDSALYFCASSLGGETDTQYFGPGTRLTVL.